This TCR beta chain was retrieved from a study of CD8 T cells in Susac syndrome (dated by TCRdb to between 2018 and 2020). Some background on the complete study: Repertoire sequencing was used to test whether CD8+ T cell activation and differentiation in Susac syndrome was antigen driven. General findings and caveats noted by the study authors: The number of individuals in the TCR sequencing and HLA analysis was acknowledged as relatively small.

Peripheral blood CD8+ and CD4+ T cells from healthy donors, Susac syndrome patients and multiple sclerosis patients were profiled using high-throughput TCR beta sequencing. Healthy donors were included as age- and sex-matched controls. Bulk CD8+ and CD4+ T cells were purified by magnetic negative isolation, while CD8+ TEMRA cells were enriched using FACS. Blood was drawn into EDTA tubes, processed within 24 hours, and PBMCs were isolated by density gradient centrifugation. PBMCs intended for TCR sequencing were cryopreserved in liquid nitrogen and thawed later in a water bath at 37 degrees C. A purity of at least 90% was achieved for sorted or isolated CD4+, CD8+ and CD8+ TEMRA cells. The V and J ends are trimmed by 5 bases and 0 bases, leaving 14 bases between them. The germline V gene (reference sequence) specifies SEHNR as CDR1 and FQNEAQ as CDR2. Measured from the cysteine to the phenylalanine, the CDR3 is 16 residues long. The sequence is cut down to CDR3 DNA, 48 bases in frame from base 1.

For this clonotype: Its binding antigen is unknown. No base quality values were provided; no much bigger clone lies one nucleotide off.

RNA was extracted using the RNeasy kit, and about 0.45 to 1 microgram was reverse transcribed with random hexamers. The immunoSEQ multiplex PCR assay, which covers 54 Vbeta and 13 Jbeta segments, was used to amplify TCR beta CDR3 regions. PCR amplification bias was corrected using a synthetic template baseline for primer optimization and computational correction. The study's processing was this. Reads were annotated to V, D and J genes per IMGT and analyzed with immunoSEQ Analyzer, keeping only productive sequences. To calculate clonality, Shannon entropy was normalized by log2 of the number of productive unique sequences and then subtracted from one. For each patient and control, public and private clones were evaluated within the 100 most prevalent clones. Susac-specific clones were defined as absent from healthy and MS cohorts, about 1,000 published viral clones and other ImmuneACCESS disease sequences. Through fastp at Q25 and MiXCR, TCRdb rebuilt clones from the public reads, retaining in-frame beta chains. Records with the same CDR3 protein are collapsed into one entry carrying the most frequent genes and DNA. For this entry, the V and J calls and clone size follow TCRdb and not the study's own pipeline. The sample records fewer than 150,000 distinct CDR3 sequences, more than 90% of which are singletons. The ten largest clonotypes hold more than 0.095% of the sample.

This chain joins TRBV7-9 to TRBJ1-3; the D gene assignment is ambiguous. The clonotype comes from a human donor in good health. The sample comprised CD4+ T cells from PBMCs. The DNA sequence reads TGTGCCAGCAGCGCACTCTTTCTCCACTCTGGAAACACCATATATTTT. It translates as CASSALFLHSGNTIYF.